This T cell receptor beta chain was sequenced during a study of blood T cells in healthy people across ages. Primed by a sample-barcoded 5' primer and a J-beta primer mix, a second PCR proceeded for about 6 to 12 cycles. TCRdb called the 5' RACE reads again in MiXCR, with one record for every CDR3 protein. The table records approximately 940,000 distinct CDR3 sequences, roughly 48% of them present only once. J was trimmed by 4 bases and V by 4 bases; bases with no gene match: 12. The CDR3 covers 16 residues. Looked up from germline, CDR1 is LGHNT and CDR2 is FRNRAP. The chain recombines TRBV12-5 with TRBJ1-1; 7 nucleotides agree with TRBD1. Sequenced: blood. The clonotype comes from a man in his thirties or forties in good health. This CDR3 is CASGSEAGGGFTEAFF. The CDR3 bases are TGTGCTAGTGGTTCAGAAGCAGGGGGAGGGTTCACTGAAGCTTTCTTT.